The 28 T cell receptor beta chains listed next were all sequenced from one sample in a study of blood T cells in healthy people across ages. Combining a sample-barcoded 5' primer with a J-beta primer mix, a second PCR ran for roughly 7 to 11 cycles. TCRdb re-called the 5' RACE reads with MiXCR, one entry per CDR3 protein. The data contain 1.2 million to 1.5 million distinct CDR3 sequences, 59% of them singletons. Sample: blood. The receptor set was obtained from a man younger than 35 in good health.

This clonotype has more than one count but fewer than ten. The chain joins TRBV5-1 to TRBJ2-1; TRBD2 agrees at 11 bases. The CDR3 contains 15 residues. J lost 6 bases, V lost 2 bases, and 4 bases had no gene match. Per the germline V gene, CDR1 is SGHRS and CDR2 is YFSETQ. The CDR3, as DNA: TGCGCCAGCAGCTTTGTAACTAGCGGGAGCAATGAGCAGTTCTTC. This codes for CASSFVTSGSNEQFF. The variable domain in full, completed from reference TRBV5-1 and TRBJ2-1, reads KAGVTQTPRYLIKTRGQQVTLSCSPISGHRSVSWYQQTPGQGLQFLFEYFSETQRNKGNFPGRFSGRQFSNSRSEMNVSTLELGDSALYLCASSFVTSGSNEQFFGPGTRLTVL.

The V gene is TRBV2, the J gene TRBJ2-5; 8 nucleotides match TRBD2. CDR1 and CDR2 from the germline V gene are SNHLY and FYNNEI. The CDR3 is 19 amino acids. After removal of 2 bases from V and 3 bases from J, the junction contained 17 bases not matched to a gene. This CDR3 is CASSESLPRRGASKETQYF. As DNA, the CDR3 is TGTGCCAGCAGTGAAAGCCTCCCGAGGCGGGGGGCATCAAAAGAGACCCAGTACTTC. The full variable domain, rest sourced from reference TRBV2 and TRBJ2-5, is EPEVTQTPSHQVTQMGQEVILRCVPISNHLYFYWYRQILGQKVEFLVSFYNNEISEKSEIFDDQFSVERPDGSNFTLKIRSTKLEDSAMYFCASSESLPRRGASKETQYFGPGTRLLVL.

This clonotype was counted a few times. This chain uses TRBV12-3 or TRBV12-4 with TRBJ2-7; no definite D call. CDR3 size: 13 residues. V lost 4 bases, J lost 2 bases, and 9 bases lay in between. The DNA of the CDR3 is TGTGCCAGCAGTTCCGGAGAAACCTACGAGCAGTACTTC. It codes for CASSSGETYEQYF.

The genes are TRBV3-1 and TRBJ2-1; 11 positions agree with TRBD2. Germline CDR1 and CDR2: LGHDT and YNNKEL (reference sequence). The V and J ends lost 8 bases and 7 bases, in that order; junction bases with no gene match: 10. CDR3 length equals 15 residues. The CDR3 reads CASGLAGGLTNEQFF. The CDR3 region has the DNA TGTGCCAGCGGTTTAGCGGGGGGGTTGACGAATGAGCAGTTCTTC.

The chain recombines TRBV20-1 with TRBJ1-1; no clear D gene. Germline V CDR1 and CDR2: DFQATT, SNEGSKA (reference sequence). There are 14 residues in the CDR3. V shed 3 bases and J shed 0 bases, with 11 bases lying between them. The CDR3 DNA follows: TGCAGTGCTAGCGACCCAGCTGTGAACACTGAAGCTTTCTTT. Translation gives CSASDPAVNTEAFF.

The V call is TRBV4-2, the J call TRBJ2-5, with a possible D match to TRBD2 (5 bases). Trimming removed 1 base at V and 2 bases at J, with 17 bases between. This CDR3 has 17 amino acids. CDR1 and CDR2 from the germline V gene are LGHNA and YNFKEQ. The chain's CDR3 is CASSQGPGIARQETQYF. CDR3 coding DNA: TGTGCCAGCAGCCAAGGCCCCGGGATAGCTCGACAAGAGACCCAGTACTTC.

The CDR3 region has the DNA TGTGCCAGCAGTTTATCATTTCCGGGACAGGGAGGTGGCTACACCTTC. It yields the protein CASSLSFPGQGGGYTF. The chain combines TRBV27 with TRBJ1-2; TRBD1 matches 9 bases. Germline V gene sequence: CDR1 MNHEY, CDR2 SMNVEV (reference sequence). The CDR3 is 16 amino acids. The ends lost 0 bases at V and 7 bases at J; junction bases unmatched: 9.

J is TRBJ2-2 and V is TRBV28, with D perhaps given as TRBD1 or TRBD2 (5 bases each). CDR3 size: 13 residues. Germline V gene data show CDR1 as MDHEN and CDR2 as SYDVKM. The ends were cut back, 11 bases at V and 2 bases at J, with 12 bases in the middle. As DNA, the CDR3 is TGTGCCTACGGGGCAATTAACACCGGGGAGCTGTTTTTT. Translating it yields CAYGAINTGELFF. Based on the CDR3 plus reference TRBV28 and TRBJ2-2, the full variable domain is DVKVTQSSRYLVKRTGEKVFLECVQDMDHENMFWYRQDPGLGLRLIYFSYDVKMKEKGDIPEGYSVSREKKERFSLILESASTNQTSMYLCAYGAINTGELFFGEGSRLTVL.

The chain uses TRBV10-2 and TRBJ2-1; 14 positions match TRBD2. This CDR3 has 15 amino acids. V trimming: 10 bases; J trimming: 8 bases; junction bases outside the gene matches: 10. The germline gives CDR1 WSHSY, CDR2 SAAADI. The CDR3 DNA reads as TGCGCCACCACAGGGACTAGCGGGAGAGGACATGAGCAGTTCTTC. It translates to CATTGTSGRGHEQFF.

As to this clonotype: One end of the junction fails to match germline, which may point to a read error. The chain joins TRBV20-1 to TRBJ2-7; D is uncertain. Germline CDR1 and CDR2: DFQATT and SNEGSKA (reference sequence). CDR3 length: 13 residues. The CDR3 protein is CNARVSSSYEQYF. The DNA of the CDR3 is TGCAATGCTAGAGTGTCCAGCTCCTACGAGCAGTACTTC.

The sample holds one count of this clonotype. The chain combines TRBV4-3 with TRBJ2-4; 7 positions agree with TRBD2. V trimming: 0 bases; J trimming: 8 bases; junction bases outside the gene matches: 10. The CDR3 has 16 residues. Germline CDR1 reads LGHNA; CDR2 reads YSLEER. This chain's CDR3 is CASSQDRVWGGDIQYF. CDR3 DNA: TGCGCCAGCAGCCAAGATAGGGTCTGGGGGGGAGACATTCAGTACTTC.

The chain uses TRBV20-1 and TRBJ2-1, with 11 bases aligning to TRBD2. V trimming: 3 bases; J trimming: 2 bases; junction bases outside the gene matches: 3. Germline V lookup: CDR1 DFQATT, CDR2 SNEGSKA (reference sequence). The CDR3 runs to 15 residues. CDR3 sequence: CSARVAGGPYNEQFF. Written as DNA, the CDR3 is TGCAGTGCTAGGGTAGCGGGGGGGCCCTACAATGAGCAGTTCTTC.

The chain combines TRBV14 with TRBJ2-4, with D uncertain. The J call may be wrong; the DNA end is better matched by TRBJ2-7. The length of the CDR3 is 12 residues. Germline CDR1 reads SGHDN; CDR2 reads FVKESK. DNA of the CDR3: TGTGCCAGCAGCCAAGCTATCCGCGAGCAGTACTTC. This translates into CASSQAIREQYF.

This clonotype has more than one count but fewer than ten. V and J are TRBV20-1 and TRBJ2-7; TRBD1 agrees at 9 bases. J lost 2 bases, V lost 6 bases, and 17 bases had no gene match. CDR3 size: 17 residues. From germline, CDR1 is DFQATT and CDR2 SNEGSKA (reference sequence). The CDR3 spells CSAPLGEGGQGAYEQYF. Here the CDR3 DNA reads TGCAGTGCCCCCCTGGGGGAGGGGGGACAGGGAGCCTACGAGCAGTACTTC.

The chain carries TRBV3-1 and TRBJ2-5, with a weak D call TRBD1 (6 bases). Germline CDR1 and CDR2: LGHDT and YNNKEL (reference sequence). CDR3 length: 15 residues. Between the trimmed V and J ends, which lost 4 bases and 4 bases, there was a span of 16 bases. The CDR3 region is CASSLLTGSSETQYF. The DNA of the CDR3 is TGTGCCAGCAGCCTACTCACAGGGAGCTCAGAGACCCAGTACTTC.

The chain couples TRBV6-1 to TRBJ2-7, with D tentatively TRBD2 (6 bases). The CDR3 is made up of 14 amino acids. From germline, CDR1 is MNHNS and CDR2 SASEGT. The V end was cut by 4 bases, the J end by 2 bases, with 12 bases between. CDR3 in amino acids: CASSVGGIAYEQYF. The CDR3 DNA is TGTGCCAGCAGTGTCGGGGGAATTGCCTACGAGCAGTACTTC.

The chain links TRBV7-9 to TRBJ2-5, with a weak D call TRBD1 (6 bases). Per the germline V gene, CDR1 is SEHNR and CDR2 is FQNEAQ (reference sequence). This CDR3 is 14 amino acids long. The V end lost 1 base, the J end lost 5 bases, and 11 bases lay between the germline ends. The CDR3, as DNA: TGTGCCAGCAGCTTAGGGGACATCGGGGAGACCCAGTACTTC. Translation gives CASSLGDIGETQYF.

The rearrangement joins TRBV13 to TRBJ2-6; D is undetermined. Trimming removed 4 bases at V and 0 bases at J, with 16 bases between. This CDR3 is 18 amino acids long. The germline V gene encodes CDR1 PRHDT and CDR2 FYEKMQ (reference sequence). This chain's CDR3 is CASSSYPPGPSGANVLTF. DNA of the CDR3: TGTGCCAGCAGCTCCTATCCTCCGGGTCCCTCTGGGGCCAACGTCCTGACTTTC.

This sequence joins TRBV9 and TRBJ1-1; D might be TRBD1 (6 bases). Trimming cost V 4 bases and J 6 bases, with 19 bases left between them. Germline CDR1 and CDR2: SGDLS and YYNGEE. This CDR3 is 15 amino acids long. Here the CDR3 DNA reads TGTGCCAGCAGCACCCGGGGGGGGCAAGAAGCTGAAGCTTTCTTT. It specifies CASSTRGGQEAEAFF.

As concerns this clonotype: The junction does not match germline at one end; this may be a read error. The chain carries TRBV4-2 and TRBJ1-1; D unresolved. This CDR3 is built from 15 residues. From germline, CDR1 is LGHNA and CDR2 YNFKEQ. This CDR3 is CAGSHLLDQNTEAFF. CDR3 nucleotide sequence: TGTGCCGGCAGCCACCTCCTAGACCAGAACACTGAAGCTTTCTTT.

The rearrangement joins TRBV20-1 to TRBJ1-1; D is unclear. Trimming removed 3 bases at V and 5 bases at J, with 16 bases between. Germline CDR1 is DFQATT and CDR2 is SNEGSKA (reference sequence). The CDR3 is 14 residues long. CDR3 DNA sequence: TGCAGTGCTAGGGATCGACTCTTTGGGACTGAAGCTTTCTTT. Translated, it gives CSARDRLFGTEAFF.

The CDR3 DNA follows: TGCGCCAGCAGCCAAGAGGGCTGGGCGGGGGGATCCCTCCACTTT. It translates to CASSQEGWAGGSLHF. The chain uses TRBV4-3 and TRBJ1-6; possibly TRBD1 for D (5 bases). Per germline, CDR1 LGHNA and CDR2 YSLEER. The CDR3 sequence is 15 residues long. V dropped 0 bases and J dropped 14 bases, with 17 bases sitting between them.

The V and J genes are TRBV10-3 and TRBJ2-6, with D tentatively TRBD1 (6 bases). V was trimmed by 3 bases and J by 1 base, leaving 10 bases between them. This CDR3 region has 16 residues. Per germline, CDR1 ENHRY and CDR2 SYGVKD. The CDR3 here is CAISEPGESGANVLTF. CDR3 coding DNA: TGTGCCATCAGTGAACCAGGGGAGTCTGGGGCCAACGTCCTGACTTTC.

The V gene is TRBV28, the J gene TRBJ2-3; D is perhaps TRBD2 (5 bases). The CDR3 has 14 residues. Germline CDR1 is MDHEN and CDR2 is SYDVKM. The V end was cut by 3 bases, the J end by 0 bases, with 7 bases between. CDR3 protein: CASSFRLSTDTQYF. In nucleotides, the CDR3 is TGTGCCAGCAGTTTTAGACTAAGCACAGATACGCAGTATTTT.

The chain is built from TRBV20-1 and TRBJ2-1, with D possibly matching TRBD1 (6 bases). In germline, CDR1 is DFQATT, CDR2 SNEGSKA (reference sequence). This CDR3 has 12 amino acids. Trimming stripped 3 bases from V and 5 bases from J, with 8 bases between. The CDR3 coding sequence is TGCAGTGCTAGTGAGGGGGACAATGAGCAGTTCTTC. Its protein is CSASEGDNEQFF.

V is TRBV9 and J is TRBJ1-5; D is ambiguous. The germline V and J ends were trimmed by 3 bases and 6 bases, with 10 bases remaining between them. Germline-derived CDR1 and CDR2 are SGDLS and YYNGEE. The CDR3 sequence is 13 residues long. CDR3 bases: TGTGCCAGCAGCGGGCCCGGCACTCAGCCCCAGCATTTT. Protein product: CASSGPGTQPQHF.

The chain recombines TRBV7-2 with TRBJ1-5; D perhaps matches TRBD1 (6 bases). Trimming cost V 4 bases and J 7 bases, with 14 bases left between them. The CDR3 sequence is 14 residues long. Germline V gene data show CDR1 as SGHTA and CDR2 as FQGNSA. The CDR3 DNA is TGTGCCAGCAGCTCCAGGGGTGGCAGGCAGCCCCAGCATTTT. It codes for CASSSRGGRQPQHF.

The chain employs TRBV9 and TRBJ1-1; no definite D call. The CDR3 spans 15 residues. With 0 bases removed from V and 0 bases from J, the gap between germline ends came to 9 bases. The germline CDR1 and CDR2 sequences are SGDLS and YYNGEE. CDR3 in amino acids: CASSVGHSMNTEAFF. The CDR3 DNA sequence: TGTGCCAGCAGCGTAGGTCACAGTATGAACACTGAAGCTTTCTTT.